The 18 T cell receptor beta chains given below trace back to one sample, sequenced in a study of Graves' ophthalmopathy and Graves' hyperthyroidism. RNA transcripts yielded amplified TCR beta CDR3 regions. Second-round multiplex PCR came after a first-round RT-PCR that employed HTBI primers. TCRdb ran MiXCR on the multiplex PCR reads and lists one entry per CDR3 protein. The data hold 400,000 or so distinct CDR3 sequences, with about a sixth observed a single time. The specimen sequenced was peripheral blood. These TCRs come from an adult woman with stable Graves' hyperthyroidism.

The CDR3 coding sequence is TGTGCCAGCTCACCTATTCGGGATATGGAAGCTTTCTTT. Translating gives CASSPIRDMEAFF. The V call is TRBV18, the J call TRBJ1-1; D not resolved. V was pared by 3 bases and J by 8 bases, with 13 bases between. This CDR3 has 13 amino acids. The germline V gene encodes CDR1 KGHSH and CDR2 LQKENI.

The chain links TRBV12-3 or TRBV12-4 to TRBJ1-6; D gene uncertain. The CDR3 spans 14 residues. V was shortened by 4 bases and J by 7 bases, with 11 bases between the two germline ends. CDR3 sequence: CASSSGSLNSPLHF. CDR3 bases: TGTGCCAGCAGTTCGGGGTCCCTAAATTCACCCCTCCACTTT.

V and J are TRBV18 and TRBJ2-5; unclear D gene. The CDR3 spans 15 residues. Trimming removed 5 bases from V and 0 bases from J, with 13 bases in between. CDR1 KGHSH and CDR2 LQKENI come from the germline V gene. CDR3 sequence: CASSAPTQYQETQYF. The CDR3 region has the DNA TGTGCCAGCTCAGCTCCAACTCAGTACCAAGAGACCCAGTACTTC.

The table lists this clonotype with many counts. The chain uses TRBV14 and TRBJ2-5; D gene ambiguous. This CDR3 has 13 amino acids. CDR1 and CDR2 (germline): SGHDN, FVKESK. The V and J ends lost 1 base and 5 bases respectively, with 8 bases between them. CDR3 residues: CASSQAGPETQYF. In DNA form, the CDR3 reads TGTGCCAGCAGCCAAGCTGGTCCTGAGACCCAGTACTTC.

This clonotype was detected only a few times. The chain is built from TRBV6-2 or TRBV6-3 and TRBJ2-2; the D gene is possibly TRBD2 (5 bases). Germline-derived CDR1 and CDR2 are MNHEY and SVGEGT. Between the trimmed V and J ends, which lost 8 bases and 5 bases, there was a span of 18 bases. There are 15 residues in the CDR3. CDR3 DNA: TGTGCCAGCCTTCAAATCCAGCGGACTACCGGGGAGCTGTTTTTT. Its translation: CASLQIQRTTGELFF.

This clonotype came up many times. The chain has TRBV12-3 or TRBV12-4 and TRBJ2-5; D gene uncertain. This CDR3 contains 15 residues. Trimming removed 5 bases from V and 2 bases from J, with 15 bases in between. Here the CDR3 DNA reads TGTGCCAGCAGTCCTACCGGCAGGTATCAAGAGACCCAGTACTTC. It yields the protein CASSPTGRYQETQYF.

The sample holds many counts of this clonotype. The CDR3 loop reads CASSLAGTGNTEAFF. The DNA of the CDR3 is TGCGCCAGCAGCTTGGCTGGGACAGGGAACACTGAAGCTTTCTTT. The chain recombines TRBV5-1 with TRBJ1-1; 8 positions agree with TRBD1. J was trimmed by 1 base and V by 0 bases; bases with no gene match: 2. The CDR3 has 15 amino acids. Germline V gives CDR1 SGHRS, CDR2 YFSETQ.

This clonotype was seen ten or more times. The chain carries TRBV15 and TRBJ2-5; TRBD1 matches at 9 bases. CDR1 and CDR2 (germline): LNHNV, YYDKDF (reference sequence). This CDR3 region has 16 residues. V shed 3 bases and J 4 bases; nucleotides not matched to a gene: 9. The CDR3 here is CATSRTDRGAGETQYF. The CDR3 coding sequence is TGTGCCACCAGCAGGACCGACAGGGGGGCGGGAGAGACCCAGTACTTC.

This chain uses TRBV4-1 with TRBJ1-2, with 9 bases aligning to TRBD1. CDR1 MGHRA and CDR2 YSYEKL come from the germline V gene. The trim removed 3 bases at V and 3 bases at J, leaving 8 bases unmatched. The CDR3 covers 16 residues. CDR3 amino acids: CASSQVQGASDYGYTF. CDR3 nucleotide sequence: TGCGCCAGCAGCCAGGTACAGGGGGCGTCGGACTATGGCTACACCTTC.

Notes on this clonotype: Given the absence of the conserved phenylalanine or tryptophan at the CDR3 end, a read error is likely. This sequence joins TRBV12-3 or TRBV12-4 and TRBJ2-7, with D tentatively TRBD1 (6 bases). The CDR3 sequence is 15 residues long. Trimming took 4 bases from V and 3 from J, leaving 16 bases between them. The CDR3 coding sequence is TGTGCCAGCAGTTGGGGTAGGGGGTTTGGCTACGAGCAGTACTAC. Translating gives CASSWGRGFGYEQYY.

The chain combines TRBV9 with TRBJ2-7, with TRBD2 as a possible D gene (6 bases). V dropped 4 bases and J dropped 4 bases, with 15 bases sitting between them. The germline CDR1 and CDR2 sequences are SGDLS and YYNGEE. This CDR3 region has 14 residues. In DNA form, the CDR3 reads TGTGCCAGCAGCCCGCGGGGAAGCTTGTACGAGCAGTACTTC. It encodes CASSPRGSLYEQYF.

In this sample, this clonotype turned up many times. The chain uses TRBV20-1 and TRBJ1-1; unclear D gene. This CDR3 spans 13 amino acids. The germline V gene encodes CDR1 DFQATT and CDR2 SNEGSKA (reference sequence). Trimming pared 6 bases from V and 0 bases from J, leaving 11 bases between. The CDR3 loop is CSASGTLNTEAFF. As DNA, the CDR3 is TGCAGTGCCAGCGGCACGTTGAACACTGAAGCTTTCTTT.

This clonotype was picked up many times. J is TRBJ2-7 and V is TRBV6-1; D possibly matches TRBD1 or TRBD2 (5 bases each). The CDR3 runs to 16 residues. The V end was cut by 6 bases, the J end by 5 bases, with 23 bases between. CDR1 and CDR2 (germline): MNHNS, SASEGT. In DNA, the CDR3 is TGTGCCAGCAGCCCCGGGGAAGGGGCAATTCACAACGAGCAGTACTTC. This encodes CASSPGEGAIHNEQYF.

This clonotype was seen many times. The chain couples TRBV4-1 to TRBJ1-5; TRBD1 is a possible D gene (5 bases). Trimming removed 3 bases from V and 0 bases from J, with 18 bases in between. The CDR3 is made up of 18 amino acids. In germline, CDR1 is MGHRA, CDR2 YSYEKL. CDR3 sequence reads: CASSQTVLGVYSNQPQHF. The CDR3 nucleotides read TGCGCCAGCAGCCAGACGGTTCTAGGGGTTTATAGCAATCAGCCCCAGCATTTT.

This chain joins TRBV30 and TRBJ2-2, with 7 bases identical to TRBD1. The CDR3 has 14 amino acids. The germline V gene encodes CDR1 GTSNPN and CDR2 SVGIG (reference sequence). V shed 5 bases and J 0 bases; nucleotides not matched to a gene: 3. The CDR3 reads CAWQGGANTGELFF. CDR3 sequence (DNA): TGTGCCTGGCAAGGGGGCGCGAACACCGGGGAGCTGTTTTTT.

J is TRBJ2-7 and V is TRBV11-2; D is unclear. Germline CDR1 reads SGHAT; CDR2 reads FQNNGV. V was clipped by 5 bases and J by 4 bases, with 15 bases between them. CDR3 length: 14 residues. The CDR3: CASSLPGWGYEQYF. CDR3 sequence (DNA): TGTGCCAGCAGCCTCCCGGGTTGGGGATACGAGCAGTACTTC.

At least ten counts were recorded for this clonotype. CDR3 region: CASSLAEGGLSYEQYF. In nucleotides, the CDR3 is TGTGCCAGCAGCTTAGCGGAAGGAGGACTTTCATACGAGCAGTACTTC. This chain links TRBV7-8 with TRBJ2-7, with D possibly matching TRBD2 (5 bases). The CDR3 is 16 residues long. Per the germline V gene, CDR1 is SGHVS and CDR2 is FQNEAQ. V gave up 0 bases and J gave up 4 bases, with 16 bases separating them.

This clonotype occurred many times. This sequence joins TRBV5-1 and TRBJ1-2, with TRBD1 as a possible D gene (5 bases). The CDR3 consists of 13 residues. V shed 2 bases and J shed 5 bases, with 10 bases lying between them. The germline V gene has CDR1 SGHRS and CDR2 YFSETQ. The DNA of the CDR3 is TGCGCCAGCAGCTTCAGGACATTGTATGGCTACACCTTC. This translates into CASSFRTLYGYTF.